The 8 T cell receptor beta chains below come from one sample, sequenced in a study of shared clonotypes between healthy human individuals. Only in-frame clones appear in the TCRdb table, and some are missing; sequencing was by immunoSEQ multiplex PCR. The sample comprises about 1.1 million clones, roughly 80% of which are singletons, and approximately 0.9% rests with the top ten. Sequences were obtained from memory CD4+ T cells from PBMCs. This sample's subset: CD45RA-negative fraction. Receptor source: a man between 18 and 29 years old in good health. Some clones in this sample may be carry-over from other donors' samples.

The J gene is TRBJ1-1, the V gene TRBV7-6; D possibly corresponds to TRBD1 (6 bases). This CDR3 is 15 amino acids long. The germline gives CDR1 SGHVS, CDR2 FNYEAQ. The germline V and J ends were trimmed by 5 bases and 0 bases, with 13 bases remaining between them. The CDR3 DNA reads TGTGCCAGCAGCGGGTGGGGGCGGATGAACACTGAAGCTTTCTTT. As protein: CASSGWGRMNTEAFF.

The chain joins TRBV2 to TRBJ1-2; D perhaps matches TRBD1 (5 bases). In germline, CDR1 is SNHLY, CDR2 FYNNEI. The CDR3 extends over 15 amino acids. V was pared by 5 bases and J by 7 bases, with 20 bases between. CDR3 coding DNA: TGTGCCAGCAGTTTGGGACGGTCCCTAGGGGTTGGCTACACCTTC. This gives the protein CASSLGRSLGVGYTF.

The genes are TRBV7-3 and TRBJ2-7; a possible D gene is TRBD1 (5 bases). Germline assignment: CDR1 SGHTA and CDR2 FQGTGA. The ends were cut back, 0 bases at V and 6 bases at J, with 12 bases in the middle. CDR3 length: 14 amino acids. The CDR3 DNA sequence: TGTGCCAGCAGCTTAACGGGCCCTAGGGGCGAGCAGTACTTC. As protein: CASSLTGPRGEQYF.

CDR3 region: CASSQDQGPLGMDTIYF. CDR3 bases: TGCGCCAGCAGCCAAGATCAAGGTCCCCTCGGAATGGACACCATATATTTT. J is TRBJ1-3 and V is TRBV4-1; D is unclear. V was shortened by 0 bases and J by 8 bases, with 20 bases between the two germline ends. The germline V gene encodes CDR1 MGHRA and CDR2 YSYEKL. The CDR3 loop spans 17 amino acids.

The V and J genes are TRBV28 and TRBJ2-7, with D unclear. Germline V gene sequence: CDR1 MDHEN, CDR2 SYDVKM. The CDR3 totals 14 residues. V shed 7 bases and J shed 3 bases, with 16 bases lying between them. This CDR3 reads CASTSRTEVYEQYF. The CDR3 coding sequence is TGTGCCAGCACCTCGCGGACCGAAGTCTACGAGCAGTACTTC.

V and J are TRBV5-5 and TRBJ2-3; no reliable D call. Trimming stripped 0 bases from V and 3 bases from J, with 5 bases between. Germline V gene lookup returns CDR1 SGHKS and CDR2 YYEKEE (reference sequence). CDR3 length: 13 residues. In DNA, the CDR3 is TGTGCCAGCAGCTTGGAAACGACAGATACGCAGTATTTT. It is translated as CASSLETTDTQYF.

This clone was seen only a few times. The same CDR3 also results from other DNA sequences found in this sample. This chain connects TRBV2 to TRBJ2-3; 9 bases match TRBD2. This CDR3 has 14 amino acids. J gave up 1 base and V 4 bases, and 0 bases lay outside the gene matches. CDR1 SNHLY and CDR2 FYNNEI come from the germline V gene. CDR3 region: CASSASGGTDTQYF. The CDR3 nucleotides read TGTGCCAGCAGTGCTAGCGGGGGCACAGATACGCAGTATTTT. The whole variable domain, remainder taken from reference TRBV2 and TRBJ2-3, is EPEVTQTPSHQVTQMGQEVILRCVPISNHLYFYWYRQILGQKVEFLVSFYNNEISEKSEIFDDQFSVERPDGSNFTLKIRSTKLEDSAMYFCASSASGGTDTQYFGPGTRLTVL.

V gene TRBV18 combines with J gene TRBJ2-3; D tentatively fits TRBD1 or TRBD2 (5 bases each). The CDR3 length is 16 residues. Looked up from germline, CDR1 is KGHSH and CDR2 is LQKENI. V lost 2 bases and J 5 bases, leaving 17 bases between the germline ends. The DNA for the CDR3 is TGTGCCAGCTCACCAACGGCTAGTGGGGCGGGAGATACGCAGTATTTT. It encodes CASSPTASGAGDTQYF.